This passage covers 5 T cell receptor beta chains from one sample sequenced in a study of T cells in localized non-small cell lung cancer. Produced via immunoSEQ multiplex PCR; TCRdb's table is partial and in-frame only. This table holds around 40,000 clones, around 87% found once. The specimen comprised peripheral blood, sampled before any cancer treatment. All receptors derive from a man between 40 and 75 years old with stage I lung adenocarcinoma.

V gene TRBV7-3 combines with J gene TRBJ1-5; D is unresolved. The CDR3 runs 17 residues. Trimming cost V 5 bases and J 2 bases, with 19 bases left between them. CDR1 and CDR2 (germline): SGHTA, FQGTGA. CDR3 region: CASSNFKGWRGNQPQHF. DNA for the CDR3: TGTGCCAGCAGCAACTTTAAGGGATGGAGGGGCAATCAGCCCCAGCATTTT. The whole variable domain, filled in from reference TRBV7-3 and TRBJ1-5, reads GAGVSQTPSNKVTEKGKYVELRCDPISGHTALYWYRQSLGQGPEFLIYFQGTGAADDSGLPNDRFFAVRPEGSVSTLKIQRTERGDSAVYLCASSNFKGWRGNQPQHFGDGTRLSIL.

Here the CDR3 reads CASSRGTSGSWGRSYNEQFF. CDR3 nucleotide sequence: TGTGCCAGCAGCCGAGGGACTAGCGGGAGTTGGGGCCGGTCCTACAATGAGCAGTTCTTC. V usage is TRBV9 and J usage is TRBJ2-1, with TRBD2 identical over 14 bases. V lost 4 bases, J lost 1 base, and 13 bases stayed unmatched. Looked up from germline, CDR1 is SGDLS and CDR2 is YYNGEE. CDR3 length: 20 residues.

The chain combines TRBV18 with TRBJ1-5; D is ambiguous. This CDR3 comprises 14 residues. V shed 1 base and J shed 7 bases, with 11 bases lying between them. The germline V gene encodes CDR1 KGHSH and CDR2 LQKENI. The DNA for the CDR3 is TGTGCCAGCTCACCACGGCAGGAAAACCAGCCCCAGCATTTT. Its protein product is CASSPRQENQPQHF.

This clone was seen more than once but under ten times. This chain links TRBV4-3 with TRBJ1-1; D is uncertain. V lost 4 bases and J lost 3, with 9 bases in between. The CDR3 totals 13 residues. CDR1 and CDR2 from the germline V gene are LGHNA and YSLEER. CDR3 nucleotide sequence: TGCGCCAGCAGCCTTGACAAGGACACTGAAGCTTTCTTT. It translates to CASSLDKDTEAFF.

The CDR3 DNA reads TGTGCCAGCAGCGTACAAACTTCCGGGACAGGACACTACGAGCAGTACTTC. Its protein product is CASSVQTSGTGHYEQYF. J is TRBJ2-7 and V is TRBV7-9; 8 nucleotides line up with TRBD1. The CDR3 is 17 residues long. The junction had 15 bases not matched to a gene; V was cut back by 5 bases and J by 3 bases. Germline-derived CDR1 and CDR2 are SEHNR and FQNEAQ (reference sequence).